The 32 T cell receptor beta chains reported below all come from one sample, sequenced in a study of human CD8 memory T cell subsets. The authors made TCR beta libraries using UMI-labeled 5' RACE. For each CDR3 protein, TCRdb gives one entry from its re-call of the 5' RACE reads, without DNA. The specimen's table records just under 5,000 distinct CDR3 sequences. The sequenced material came from CD8+ effector memory T cells (TEM) sorted from PBMCs. Documented subset: effector memory CD8 T cells, CCR7- CD45RO+ CD95+. Every receptor here comes from a human donor in good health.

The chain uses TRBV20-1 and TRBJ2-1; TCRdb's D call of TRBD2 is untestable without DNA. The CDR3 spans 12 residues. Germline V CDR1 and CDR2: DFQATT, SNEGSKA (reference sequence). CDR3 loop: CSAMERENEQFF.

The gene calls are TRBV6-4 and TRBJ2-3; TCRdb's D call, TRBD1, is unchecked because there is no DNA. The CDR3 is 15 residues long. Germline V gene data show CDR1 as MRHNA and CDR2 as SNTAGT. CDR3 in amino acids: CASSDSRTGADTQYF.

The chain uses TRBV25-1 and TRBJ1-2; TCRdb proposes TRBD1, but this gene call is untestable without DNA. The CDR3 runs to 16 residues. From germline, CDR1 is MGHDK and CDR2 SYGVNS. CDR3 residues: CASSGQGGDGDYGYTF.

This chain uses TRBV6-2 or TRBV6-3 with TRBJ1-5. CDR1 MNHEY and CDR2 SVGEGT come from the germline V gene. The CDR3 consists of 11 residues. This chain's CDR3 is CASGYGQPQHF.

The chain carries TRBV12-3 or TRBV12-4 and TRBJ1-6; the TRBD1 assignment by TCRdb is unverifiable without DNA. The CDR3 loop spans 18 amino acids. CDR3 protein: CASSFDRGPPNSVPPLHF.

The chain links TRBV15 to TRBJ2-7; TCRdb designates TRBD2, a call that cannot be tested without DNA. The germline gives CDR1 LNHNV, CDR2 YYDKDF (reference sequence). The CDR3 is made up of 16 amino acids. CDR3: CATSASPGQSSYEQYF.

The chain carries TRBV6-4 and TRBJ2-1; absent DNA, TCRdb's TRBD2 call cannot be checked. This CDR3 is 16 amino acids long. Germline loops: CDR1 MRHNA, CDR2 SNTAGT. The CDR3 here is CASSDGPAGSYNEQFF.

J is TRBJ2-1 and V is TRBV6-1; TCRdb returns TRBD1, unconfirmable since there is no DNA. Germline CDR1 reads MNHNS; CDR2 reads SASEGT. The CDR3 has 15 residues. The CDR3 region is CASSGGQEPYNEQFF.

This chain links TRBV21-1 with TRBJ2-7; TCRdb outputs TRBD1, but without DNA this stays unchecked. TRBV21-1 is reported as a pseudogene. There are 13 residues in the CDR3. The CDR3 sequence is CASSKNRGCEQYF.

This clonotype is called medium-sized based on its frequency. This chain links TRBV20-1 with TRBJ2-5; TCRdb reports TRBD2, a call that lacks DNA to check it against. The CDR3 totals 14 residues. Germline V gene sequence: CDR1 DFQATT, CDR2 SNEGSKA (reference sequence). The CDR3: CSARGHSGKETQYF.

Frequency places this clonotype as medium-sized. The chain is built from TRBV24-1 and TRBJ2-1. CDR1 KGHDR and CDR2 SFDVKD come from the germline V gene. The CDR3 totals 16 residues. CDR3 in amino acids: CATSDLTLSSYNEQFF.

The CDR3 sequence is CASSEKWDYNEQFF. The chain recombines TRBV6-4 with TRBJ2-1. The CDR3 covers 14 residues. Germline V lookup: CDR1 MRHNA, CDR2 SNTAGT.

V usage is TRBV6-1 and J usage is TRBJ2-7; the TCRdb D gene call, TRBD1, has no DNA to confirm it. This CDR3 has 15 residues. Germline CDR1 reads MNHNS; CDR2 reads SASEGT. The CDR3 protein is CASSEDPGGHYEQYF.

The chain carries TRBV6-4 and TRBJ2-3; TCRdb indicates TRBD2, and absent DNA this call remains unverified. CDR1 and CDR2 (germline): MRHNA, SNTAGT. This CDR3 spans 15 amino acids. The CDR3 reads CASASSGGGTDTQYF.

The V and J genes are TRBV20-1 and TRBJ1-5. CDR1 DFQATT and CDR2 SNEGSKA come from the germline V gene (reference sequence). The CDR3 is 16 residues long. This CDR3 reads CSAPGGQGDGNQPQHF.

The chain uses TRBV20-1 and TRBJ2-3; the D gene TCRdb calls, TRBD1, cannot be checked with no DNA. This CDR3 region has 20 residues. Per the germline V gene, CDR1 is DFQATT and CDR2 is SNEGSKA (reference sequence). CDR3 loop: CSARRGEIDGVAGYTDTQYF.

The V call is TRBV6-4, the J call TRBJ2-1; lacking DNA, the TRBD1 call made by TCRdb goes unchecked. CDR3 length: 14 amino acids. The germline CDR1 and CDR2 sequences are MRHNA and SNTAGT. CDR3 residues: CASSGDSSYNEQFF.

The gene calls are TRBV20-1 and TRBJ1-1; lacking DNA, the TRBD1 call made by TCRdb goes unchecked. The CDR3 runs to 13 residues. Per germline, CDR1 DFQATT and CDR2 SNEGSKA (reference sequence). CDR3 sequence reads: CSASGVRDTEAFF.

The gene calls are TRBV5-1 and TRBJ1-1. The CDR3 spans 15 residues. Germline V gives CDR1 SGHRS, CDR2 YFSETQ. The CDR3 spells CASSLGLGLNTEAFF.

This sequence joins TRBV29-1 and TRBJ2-1; TCRdb names TRBD1, which stays unverified in the absence of DNA. CDR1 and CDR2 from the germline V gene are SQVTM and ANQGSEA. The length of the CDR3 is 14 residues. The CDR3 loop is CSVDTGVSYNEQFF.

The rearrangement uses TRBV6-4 and TRBJ2-1. The length of the CDR3 is 13 residues. CDR1 is MRHNA and CDR2 is SNTAGT in the germline V gene. The chain's CDR3 is CASSDNPQNEQFF.

The chain joins TRBV5-4 to TRBJ2-4; TCRdb picks TRBD1, but there is no DNA to check that call. There are 15 residues in the CDR3. CDR1 is SGHNT, CDR2 YYREEE, per germline (reference sequence). The CDR3 reads CASSLGDLGRNIQYF. Supplemented by reference TRBV5-4 and TRBJ2-4, the full variable domain reads ETGVTQSPTHLIKTRGQQVTLRCSSQSGHNTVSWYQQALGQGPQFIFQYYREEENGRGNFPPRFSGLQFPNYSSELNVNALELDDSALYLCASSLGDLGRNIQYFGAGTRLSVL.

The chain has TRBV28 and TRBJ2-5; with no DNA, the TCRdb D assignment of TRBD1 cannot be verified. CDR3 size: 17 residues. Per germline, CDR1 MDHEN and CDR2 SYDVKM. The CDR3 protein is CASSFSRESGHQETQYF.

This chain links TRBV5-8 with TRBJ2-1; absent DNA, TCRdb's TRBD1 call cannot be checked. This CDR3 has 16 amino acids. Germline values: CDR1 SGHTS, CDR2 YDEGEE. This chain's CDR3 is CASSSLGFRGDNEQFF.

Here the CDR3 reads CASSQDGASSYEQYF. The rearrangement joins TRBV9 to TRBJ2-7; without DNA, the TCRdb call of TRBD1 cannot be checked. This CDR3 contains 15 residues. Germline V CDR1 and CDR2: SGDLS, YYNGEE.

The chain employs TRBV6-6 and TRBJ1-1. There are 12 residues in the CDR3. From germline, CDR1 is MNHNY and CDR2 SVGAGI (reference sequence). The CDR3 region is CASSYSVTEAFF.

The genes are TRBV4-2 and TRBJ2-7. The CDR3 consists of 14 residues. Germline values: CDR1 LGHNA, CDR2 YNFKEQ. This CDR3 reads CASSSGGSADEQYF.

The chain recombines TRBV6-2 or TRBV6-3 with TRBJ1-6; as DNA is missing, the TRBD1 call by TCRdb cannot be tested. Germline-derived CDR1 and CDR2 are MNHEY and SVGEGT. The CDR3 loop spans 15 amino acids. The CDR3 loop is CASSSQGDWNSPLHF.

The V and J genes are TRBV6-4 and TRBJ2-3. The CDR3 spans 14 residues. Germline V lookup: CDR1 MRHNA, CDR2 SNTAGT. The CDR3 reads CASSEKGSTDTQYF.

The J gene is TRBJ2-3, the V gene TRBV6-4; the TCRdb call, TRBD1, lacks DNA for checking. The CDR3 extends over 15 amino acids. Germline CDR1 reads MRHNA; CDR2 reads SNTAGT. CDR3: CASSGTGGNTDTQYF.

V and J are TRBV6-2 or TRBV6-3 and TRBJ1-6. This CDR3 has 12 amino acids. In germline, CDR1 is MNHEY, CDR2 SVGEGT. The CDR3 sequence is CASSYEVSPLHF.

The chain recombines TRBV9 with TRBJ2-1; the TCRdb call, TRBD2, lacks DNA for checking. From germline, CDR1 is SGDLS and CDR2 YYNGEE. The CDR3 is 14 residues long. The CDR3 reads CASSVYGGADEQFF.